This record concerns one TCR beta chain sequence. The data were obtained in a study of T cell changes during pregnancy in multiple sclerosis. TCRdb's copy holds only in-frame clones and misses some; the assay was immunoSEQ multiplex PCR. The repertoire includes about 130,000 clones, roughly 95% of them detected once, and 0.44% sits in the top ten. This CDR3 region has 14 residues. The germline V gene encodes CDR1 MDHEN and CDR2 SYDVKM. V was pared by 3 bases and J by 4 bases, with 10 bases between. V and J are TRBV28 and TRBJ2-1, with D perhaps matching TRBD2 (5 bases). The clonotype originates from a female donor with multiple sclerosis, enrolled in a pregnancy study. This specimen was peripheral blood, taken after pregnancy. The CDR3: CASSFPSGYNEQFF. CDR3 nucleotides: TGTGCCAGCAGTTTTCCCAGCGGATACAATGAGCAGTTCTTC.